The entry below gives a single T cell receptor beta chain sequence along with its context. These data are taken from a study of blood T cell repertoires in COVID-19. Study details: From T cells, B-cell-depleted T cells, or PBMCs came the material, which was cDNA or gDNA.

Generated by immunoSEQ multiplex PCR, the TCRdb table keeps only in-frame clones and is missing some. The data hold 300,000 to 350,000 clones, with about nine tenths observed a single time. The germline V gene has CDR1 DFQATT and CDR2 SNEGSKA (reference sequence). The V gene end was trimmed by 3 bases and the J gene end by 4 bases; junction bases not matched to a gene: 6. The CDR3 has 14 residues. Participants' own reports of clinical history determined their cohort assignment. Cohort 3 recovery required two negative PCRs, clearance, or symptom resolution. The material sequenced was PBMCs or T cells enriched from blood (not recorded which). This sequence originates from a woman between 18 and 29 years old who had recovered from COVID-19. The gene calls are TRBV20-1 and TRBJ2-3, with 8 bases lining up with TRBD1. The CDR3 region has the DNA TGCAGTGCTAGTTATGGACAGGGCCCAGATACGCAGTATTTT. Its protein is CSASYGQGPDTQYF.